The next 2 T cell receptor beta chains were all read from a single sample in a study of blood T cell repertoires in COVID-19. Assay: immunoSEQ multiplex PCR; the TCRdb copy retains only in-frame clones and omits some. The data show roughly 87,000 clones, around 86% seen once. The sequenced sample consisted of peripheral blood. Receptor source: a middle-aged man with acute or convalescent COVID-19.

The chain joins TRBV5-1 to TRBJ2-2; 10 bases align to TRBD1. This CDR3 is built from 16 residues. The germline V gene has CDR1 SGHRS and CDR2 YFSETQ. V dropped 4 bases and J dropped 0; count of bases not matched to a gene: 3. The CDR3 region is CASSPTGGTNTGELFF. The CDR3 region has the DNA TGCGCCAGCAGCCCGACAGGGGGCACGAACACCGGGGAGCTGTTTTTT.

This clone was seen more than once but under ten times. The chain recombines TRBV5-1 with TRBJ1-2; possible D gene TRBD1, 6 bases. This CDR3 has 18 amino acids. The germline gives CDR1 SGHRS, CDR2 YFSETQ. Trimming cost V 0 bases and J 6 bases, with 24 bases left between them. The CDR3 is CASSLEGDAGGAGDGYTF. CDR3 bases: TGCGCCAGCAGCTTGGAGGGGGACGCAGGAGGCGCCGGGGATGGCTACACCTTC.